This record looks at one T cell receptor (beta chain) sequence and its context. Its matching antigen is unknown. The data stem from a study of cytomegalovirus exposure and HLA in healthy donors. Study results and caveats: A list of roughly 180 TCR beta chains associated with cytomegalovirus was given.

Germline CDR1 MNHNS, CDR2 SASEGT. CDR3 length equals 16 residues. V lost 5 bases to trimming and J lost 6 bases; unmatched junction nucleotides: 6. With 60 Vbeta and 13 Jbeta primers, the PCR was carried out. TCRdb's table, derived via immunoSEQ multiplex PCR, lists solely in-frame clones and lacks some. The profile shows over 70,000 clones, less than 80% of them singletons. The sequenced material came from PBMCs. This TCR came from a young man in good health and CMV-seropositive. The rearrangement uses TRBV6-1 and TRBJ2-3, with 15 nucleotides matching TRBD2. The CDR3 DNA is TGTGCCAGCAGTCAAGGACTAGCGGGGGGGGCGGATACGCAGTATTTT. Protein product: CASSQGLAGGADTQYF.